This T cell receptor beta chain appears in the sequencing data of a study of molecular identifiers for immune sequencing clone quantification. Study details: RNA, taken in replicates from roughly 21,000 or 96,000 naive CD8 cells, was split five ways, with four sequenced.

This clonotype was seen more than once but under ten times. Previously described methods with listed TCR primers produced the bulk TCR libraries. TCRdb re-derived calls from the PCR reads in MiXCR, one entry per CDR3 protein. The sample holds over 70,000 distinct CDR3 sequences, 20% to 30% seen once. Source material for naive CD8 libraries was roughly 19,000 to 1,000,000 sorted cells, with 10%, 30% or 50% RNA. CD8+CD4-CCR7+CD45RA+ sorting gave the naive CD8 T cells. The CDR3 is made up of 14 amino acids. The V end was cut by 2 bases, the J end by 9 bases, with 14 bases between. Germline assignment: CDR1 MGHRA and CDR2 YSYEKL.

The chain carries TRBV4-1 and TRBJ2-1; a weak D match, TRBD2 (6 bases). Sequenced: naive CD8+ T cells from blood, with Jurkat cell RNA spiked in. Subset reported: FACS-sorted CD8+CD4-CCR7+CD45RA+ naive T cells. This TCR was sampled from a human donor in good health. Some libraries in this study had Jurkat cell RNA spiked in. The CDR3 nucleotides read TGCGCCAGCAGCCAATCTGGCGGGGTCTTTGAGCAGTTCTTC. As protein: CASSQSGGVFEQFF.